The next 11 T cell receptor beta chains were all read from a single sample in a study of cytomegalovirus exposure and HLA in healthy donors. The study ran its PCR with 60 Vbeta and 13 Jbeta primers. Sequencing was performed with immunoSEQ multiplex PCR; in TCRdb, only in-frame clones are kept and a portion is missing. This repertoire shows some 160,000 clones, roughly 65% found once; its top ten account for about 4.1%. The material sequenced was PBMCs. These receptors came from a man aged 60 to 75 in good health and CMV-seronegative.

The table lists this clone with a count of one. The chain employs TRBV5-1 and TRBJ2-3, with a tentative D call TRBD1 (5 bases). The CDR3 totals 17 residues. The V gene's germline CDR1 is SGHRS and CDR2 YFSETQ. Deletions cut 4 bases from V and 0 bases from J, with 18 bases between. The CDR3: CASSEKIDSYSTDTQYF. The CDR3 nucleotides are TGCGCCAGCAGCGAAAAGATCGACAGCTATAGCACAGATACGCAGTATTTT.

V gene TRBV6-6 combines with J gene TRBJ1-5; D remains ambiguous. The germline V and J ends were trimmed by 4 bases and 6 bases, with 19 bases remaining between them. The CDR3 contains 16 residues. CDR1 is MNHNY and CDR2 is SVGAGI in the germline V gene (reference sequence). CDR3 region: CASSSRGRGGGQPQHF. The CDR3 DNA reads as TGTGCCAGCAGTTCCCGAGGGCGAGGCGGAGGTCAGCCCCAGCATTTT.

This clone qualifies as medium-sized. The V gene is TRBV6-5, the J gene TRBJ2-7; 8 positions agree with TRBD1. Germline CDR1 MNHEY, CDR2 SVGAGI. The CDR3 has 14 amino acids. V dropped 8 bases and J dropped 3; count of bases not matched to a gene: 9. The CDR3 sequence is CASPPGQGIYEQYF. CDR3 nucleotide sequence: TGTGCCAGCCCCCCCGGACAGGGTATCTACGAGCAGTACTTC.

The chain links TRBV5-1 to TRBJ2-3; maybe TRBD1 (5 bases). V gave up 0 bases and J gave up 1 base, with 6 bases separating them. CDR3 length equals 14 residues. Germline V gene data show CDR1 as SGHRS and CDR2 as YFSETQ. CDR3: CASSLGGRTDTQYF. Here the CDR3 DNA reads TGCGCCAGCAGCTTGGGGGGCCGCACAGATACGCAGTATTTT.

This chain uses TRBV27 with TRBJ2-6; D gene unclear. CDR1 is MNHEY, CDR2 SMNVEV, per germline (reference sequence). V was cut by 2 bases and J by 1 base, with 12 bases left in between. There are 17 residues in the CDR3. The CDR3 DNA is TGTGCCAGCAGTTTACCCTTACAAAGATCTGGGGCCAACGTCCTGACTTTC. Its protein product is CASSLPLQRSGANVLTF.

Written as DNA, the CDR3 is TGTGCCAGTAGTATGAGCGGGAATGAGCAGTTCTTC. Its translation: CASSMSGNEQFF. The chain couples TRBV19 to TRBJ2-1; perhaps TRBD2 as D (6 bases). The germline V and J ends were trimmed by 3 bases and 7 bases, with 7 bases remaining between them. This CDR3 is 12 amino acids long. The germline gives CDR1 LNHDA, CDR2 SQIVND (reference sequence).

This chain joins TRBV29-1 and TRBJ1-4; TRBD1 agrees at 8 bases. With V trimmed by 4 bases and J by 3 bases, 7 bases remained unmatched. The length of the CDR3 is 15 residues. Per germline, CDR1 SQVTM and CDR2 ANQGSEA. Here the CDR3 reads CSVGATGDPNEKLFF. CDR3 bases: TGCAGCGTTGGGGCGACAGGGGATCCTAATGAAAAACTGTTTTTT. Full variable domain (outside the CDR3, taken from reference TRBV29-1 and TRBJ1-4): SAVISQKPSRDICQRGTSLTIQCQVDSQVTMMFWYRQQPGQSLTLIATANQGSEATYESGFVIDKFPISRPNLTFSTLTVSNMSPEDSSIYLCSVGATGDPNEKLFFGSGTQLSVL.

This chain connects TRBV28 to TRBJ1-3; 11 nucleotides align to TRBD1. The CDR3 extends over 17 amino acids. The germline CDR1 and CDR2 sequences are MDHEN and SYDVKM. V gave up 5 bases and J gave up 2 bases; unmatched junction bases: 8. CDR3 in amino acids: CASSPGGGQGAGNTIYF. DNA for the CDR3: TGTGCCAGCAGTCCAGGGGGGGGACAGGGGGCTGGAAACACCATATATTTT.

The chain combines TRBV5-4 with TRBJ2-2, with TRBD1 identical over 9 bases. The CDR3 has 16 residues. CDR1 is SGHNT and CDR2 is YYREEE in the germline V gene (reference sequence). The V segment lost 2 bases and the J segment 4 bases; nucleotides outside the gene matches: 6. This CDR3 is CASSLQGARGTGELFF. CDR3 coding DNA: TGTGCCAGCAGCTTACAGGGGGCTCGAGGCACCGGGGAGCTGTTTTTT. The full variable domain, rest sourced from reference TRBV5-4 and TRBJ2-2, is ETGVTQSPTHLIKTRGQQVTLRCSSQSGHNTVSWYQQALGQGPQFIFQYYREEENGRGNFPPRFSGLQFPNYSSELNVNALELDDSALYLCASSLQGARGTGELFFGEGSRLTVL.

This sequence joins TRBV14 and TRBJ2-7, with 7 bases matching TRBD1. The CDR3 is made up of 15 amino acids. Germline V lookup: CDR1 SGHDN, CDR2 FVKESK. Germline trimming cut 4 bases from V and 2 bases from J; bases unmatched to any gene: 8. The CDR3 reads CASSPQGQVTYEQYF. The CDR3 coding sequence is TGTGCCAGCAGCCCCCAAGGACAGGTGACCTACGAGCAGTACTTC.

V gene TRBV27 combines with J gene TRBJ2-7; 7 bases align to TRBD1. Germline CDR1 and CDR2: MNHEY and SMNVEV (reference sequence). The CDR3 sequence is 14 residues long. V lost 5 bases, J lost 2 bases, and 6 bases stayed unmatched. For the CDR3, the DNA is TGTGCCAGCAGTCCCGGGACAGAGGCCTACGAGCAGTACTTC. It specifies CASSPGTEAYEQYF.